This TCR beta chain was identified during a study of post-analysis software for immune sequencing data. Whole-study results and caveats: Four or five TRBV segments occurring more often in patients than controls included TRBV5-6, TRBV5-1 and TRBV20-1. In multiple sclerosis, normalized Chao1 diversity was significantly below that of controls.

This clonotype has a handful of counts. Its antigen remains unidentified. Germline CDR1 and CDR2: SGHDT and YYEEEE. V was pared by 3 bases and J by 14 bases, with 12 bases of the junction left unmatched. This CDR3 is 15 amino acids long. The authors incorporated unique molecular identifiers into the TCR beta cDNA libraries. T cells numbering roughly 0.85 to 11 million gave rise to about 540,000 cDNA molecules. MiXCR was run by TCRdb on the PCR reads, yielding one entry per CDR3 protein. The profile shows about 400,000 distinct CDR3 sequences, approximately 38% of them singletons. This TCR derives from a girl under 18 with multiple sclerosis. Material for sequencing was blood. V usage is TRBV5-6 and J usage is TRBJ1-6, with 9 bases aligning to TRBD1. CDR3 bases: TGTGCCAGCAGCTCCTCGGGACAGGGACCGGAGGCCCTCCACTTT. Its translation: CASSSSGQGPEALHF.